The rows below give T cell receptor beta chains drawn from one sample of a study of PD-1 blockade in classical Hodgkin lymphoma. Clones were sequenced by immunoSEQ multiplex PCR, and TCRdb holds only the in-frame ones, with some missing. Among about 21,000 clones, roughly 72% were seen once, and the ten largest hold about 20%. The input for sequencing was peripheral blood mononuclear cells (PBMCs), taken at baseline. The receptors here all came from a human donor with classical Hodgkin lymphoma. Both conserved end residues are trimmed from each CDR3. Fields, in order: V gene, D gene, J gene, CDR3 protein. The D gene is left open where the match is weak.

V: TRBV9
D: TRBD1
J: TRBJ2-1
CDR3: ASSKTGDAYNEQF

V: TRBV14
D: TRBD1
J: TRBJ2-7
CDR3: ASSRSQGASYEQY

V: TRBV4-2
D: .
J: TRBJ2-1
CDR3: ASSQNVGNEQF

V: TRBV19
D: .
J: TRBJ1-5
CDR3: ASRGTGFQPQH

V: TRBV19
D: TRBD1
J: TRBJ1-2
CDR3: ASSIGQGGGYT

V: TRBV5-1
D: TRBD1
J: TRBJ1-1
CDR3: ASSYTGGWENTEAF

V: TRBV11-3
D: TRBD2
J: TRBJ2-1
CDR3: ASSLSSGRSNEQF

V: TRBV27
D: .
J: TRBJ2-7
CDR3: ASSWNRDLNEQY

V: TRBV30
D: .
J: TRBJ2-5
CDR3: AWSAGGPEY

V: TRBV7-2
D: TRBD2
J: TRBJ2-1
CDR3: ASSRRTSGGYNEQF

V: TRBV6-5
D: .
J: TRBJ1-1
CDR3: ASSANLQATEAF

V: TRBV6-6
D: .
J: TRBJ1-5
CDR3: QFQVQPQH

V: TRBV5-1
D: .
J: TRBJ1-1
CDR3: ASSLTVNTEAF

V: TRBV27
D: .
J: TRBJ2-5
CDR3: ASSFYGRSETQY

V: TRBV4-3
D: .
J: TRBJ2-2
CDR3: ASSQGSSELNTGELF

V: TRBV6-5
D: .
J: TRBJ2-7
CDR3: ASSPPSYEQY

V: TRBV28
D: TRBD2
J: TRBJ2-7
CDR3: ASRRASGFSEQY

V: TRBV19
D: .
J: TRBJ2-3
CDR3: ASSIFGGLNTQY

V: TRBV5-1
D: .
J: TRBJ2-2
CDR3: ASSLVGEANTGELF

V: TRBV7-2
D: .
J: TRBJ2-7
CDR3: ASSSPPRVGYEQY

V: TRBV5-1
D: TRBD1
J: TRBJ1-1
CDR3: ASSHGDRENTEAF

V: TRBV7-8
D: TRBD2
J: TRBJ2-2
CDR3: ASSLALAGALTGELF

V: TRBV11-2
D: TRBD2
J: TRBJ2-5
CDR3: ASSLISGTETQY

V: TRBV6-6
D: .
J: TRBJ2-3
CDR3: ASSYRETDTQY

V: TRBV5-1
D: .
J: TRBJ2-2
CDR3: ASNLYTGELF

V: TRBV28
D: TRBD1
J: TRBJ2-3
CDR3: ASSLRDRRFRSTDTQY

V: TRBV10-3
D: TRBD1
J: TRBJ1-1
CDR3: AISESYGGQGLVNTEAF

V: TRBV4-3
D: .
J: TRBJ2-2
CDR3: ASSQETGIHTGELF

V: TRBV10-3
D: TRBD1
J: TRBJ2-7
CDR3: AIKPGTASYEQY